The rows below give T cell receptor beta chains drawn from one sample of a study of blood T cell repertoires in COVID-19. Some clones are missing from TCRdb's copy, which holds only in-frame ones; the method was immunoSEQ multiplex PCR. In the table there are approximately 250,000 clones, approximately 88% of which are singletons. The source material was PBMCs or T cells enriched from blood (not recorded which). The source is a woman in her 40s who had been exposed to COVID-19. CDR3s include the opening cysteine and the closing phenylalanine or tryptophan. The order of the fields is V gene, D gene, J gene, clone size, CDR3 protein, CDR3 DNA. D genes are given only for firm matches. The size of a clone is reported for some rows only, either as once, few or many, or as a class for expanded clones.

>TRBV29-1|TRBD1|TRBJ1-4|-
CSVEDLLGQAATNEKLFF
TGCAGCGTTGAAGACCTATTGGGACAGGCTGCAACTAATGAAAAACTGTTTTTT
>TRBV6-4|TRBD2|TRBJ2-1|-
CASSPTPAGGNEQFF
TGTGCCAGCAGCCCGACCCCAGCGGGGGGTAATGAGCAGTTCTTC
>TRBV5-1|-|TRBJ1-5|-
CASSLDPGGSEPQHF
TGCGCCAGCAGTCTAGACCCCGGCGGCTCCGAGCCCCAGCATTTT
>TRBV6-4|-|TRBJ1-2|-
CASSDSGTGNYGYTF
TGTGCCAGCAGTGACTCCGGTACAGGGAACTATGGCTACACCTTC
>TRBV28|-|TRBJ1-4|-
CASSWTDNEKLFF
TGTGCCAGCAGTTGGACAGACAATGAAAAACTGTTTTTT
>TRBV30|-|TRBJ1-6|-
CAWRQGYNSPLHF
TGTGCCTGGAGGCAGGGGTATAATTCACCCCTCCACTTT
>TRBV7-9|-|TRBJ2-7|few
CASNNQGGEPTRSAYEQYF
TGTGCCAGCAACAACCAAGGAGGGGAACCGACGAGATCGGCCTACGAGCAGTACTTC
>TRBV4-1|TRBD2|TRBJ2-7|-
CASSQDRNLGGKQYF
TGCGCCAGCAGCCAAGATCGGAATTTGGGGGGGAAGCAGTACTTC
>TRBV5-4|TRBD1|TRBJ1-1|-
CASSIRQGADTEAFF
TGTGCCAGCAGCATTCGACAGGGGGCTGACACTGAAGCTTTCTTT
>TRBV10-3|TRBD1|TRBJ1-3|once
CAISSEGTVPSGNTIYF
TGTGCCATCAGTTCCGAAGGGACAGTGCCCTCTGGAAACACCATATATTTT
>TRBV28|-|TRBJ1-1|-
CASKGVDTEAFF
TGTGCCAGCAAGGGGGTCGACACTGAAGCTTTCTTT
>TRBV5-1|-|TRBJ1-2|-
CASRRLDSGYTF
TGTGCCAGCAGACGCCTGGACAGTGGCTACACCTTC
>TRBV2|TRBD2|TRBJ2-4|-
CASRGLAGGVSKNIQYF
TGTGCCAGCAGGGGATTAGCGGGGGGTGTGTCCAAAAACATTCAGTACTTC
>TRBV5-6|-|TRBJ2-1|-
CASSLTDYGMISGYNEQFF
TGTGCCAGCAGCTTAACCGACTACGGAATGATTAGCGGATACAATGAGCAGTTCTTC
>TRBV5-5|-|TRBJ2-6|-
CASSPSGANVLTF
TGTGCCAGCAGCCCATCTGGGGCCAACGTCCTGACTTTC
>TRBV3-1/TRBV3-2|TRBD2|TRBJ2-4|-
CASSRSLTTPGGGPLAKNIQYF
TGTGCCAGCAGCCGATCCCTCACCACTCCAGGCGGGGGACCTTTAGCCAAAAACATTCAGTACTTC
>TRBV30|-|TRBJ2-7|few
CAWSGLYEQYF
TGTGCCTGGAGTGGACTCTACGAGCAGTACTTC
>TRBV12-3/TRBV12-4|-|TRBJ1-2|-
CAADGGAHGYTF
TGTGCCGCAGATGGGGGGGCGCATGGCTACACCTTC
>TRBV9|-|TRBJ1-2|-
CASSEGHSLNYGYTF
TGTGCCAGCAGCGAGGGACACTCACTTAACTATGGCTACACCTTC
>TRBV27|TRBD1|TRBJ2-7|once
CASSFSGTGGGEQYF
TGTGCCAGCAGTTTTTCGGGGACAGGGGGCGGGGAGCAGTACTTC
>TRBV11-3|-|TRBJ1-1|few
CASSFSYGTEAFF
TGTGCCAGCAGCTTTAGCTACGGGACTGAAGCTTTCTTT
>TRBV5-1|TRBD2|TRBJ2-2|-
CASSLDSGGATGELFF
TGTGCCAGCAGCTTGGACTCGGGGGGAGCCACCGGGGAGCTGTTTTTT
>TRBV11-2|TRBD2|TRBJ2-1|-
CASSEGGKRDLNEQFF
TGTGCCAGCAGCGAGGGTGGGAAGCGGGATCTCAATGAGCAGTTCTTC
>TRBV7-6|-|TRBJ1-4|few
CASSSLDWKLFF
TGTGCCAGCAGCTCCCTTGACTGGAAACTGTTTTTT
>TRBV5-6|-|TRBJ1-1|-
CASSLYTGGHTEAFF
TGTGCCAGCAGTCTGTACACAGGTGGCCACACTGAAGCTTTCTTT
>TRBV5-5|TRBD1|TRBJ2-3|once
CASSLGRTGATDTQYF
TGTGCCAGCAGCTTGGGGCGGACAGGGGCCACAGATACGCAGTATTTT
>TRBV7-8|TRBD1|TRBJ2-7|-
CASSLRQGIEQYF
TGTGCCAGCAGCTTAAGACAGGGGATCGAGCAGTACTTC
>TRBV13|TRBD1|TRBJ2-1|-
CASIPRTGASYNEQFF
TGTGCCAGCATTCCCCGGACAGGGGCATCTTACAATGAGCAGTTCTTC
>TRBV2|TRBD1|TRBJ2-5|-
CASSERTGKETQYF
TGTGCCAGCAGTGAAAGGACAGGGAAAGAGACCCAGTACTTC
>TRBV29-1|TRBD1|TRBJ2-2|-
CSADRGAGELFF
TGCAGCGCTGACAGGGGAGCCGGGGAGCTGTTTTTT
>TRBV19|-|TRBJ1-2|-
CASSPRRYGYTF
TGTGCCAGTAGCCCACGGAGGTATGGCTACACCTTC
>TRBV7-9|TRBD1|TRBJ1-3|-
CASSLGQASGNTIYF
TGTGCCAGCAGCTTGGGACAGGCCTCTGGAAACACCATATATTTT
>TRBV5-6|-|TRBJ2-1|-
CASSSDRRWQFF
TGTGCCAGCAGCTCCGACAGAAGGTGGCAGTTCTTC
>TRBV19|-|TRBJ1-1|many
CASRGSAQRNTEAFF
TGTGCCAGTAGAGGCAGCGCACAACGGAACACTGAAGCTTTCTTT
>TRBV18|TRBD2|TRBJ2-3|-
CASSPRGATDTQYF
TGTGCCAGCTCACCGCGGGGGGCCACAGATACGCAGTATTTT
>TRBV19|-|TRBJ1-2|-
CASSIGGGYTF
TGTGCCAGTAGTATTGGCGGTGGCTACACCTTC
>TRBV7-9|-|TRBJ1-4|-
CASSSRGARRKTNEKLFF
TGTGCCAGCAGCTCCCGCGGGGCAAGGAGGAAAACTAATGAAAAACTGTTTTTT
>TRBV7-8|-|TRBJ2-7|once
CASSLALDSSYEQYF
TGTGCCAGCAGCTTAGCTCTGGACAGCTCCTACGAGCAGTACTTC
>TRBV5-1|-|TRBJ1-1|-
CASSLKSENTEAFF
TGCGCCAGCAGCTTGAAATCAGAGAACACTGAAGCTTTCTTT
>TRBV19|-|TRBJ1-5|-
CASSHTLVERSNQPQHF
TGTGCCAGTAGCCATACCCTAGTTGAGCGTAGCAATCAGCCCCAGCATTTT
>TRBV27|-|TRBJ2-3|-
CASSITAATDTQYF
TGTGCCAGCAGTATCACAGCCGCCACAGATACGCAGTATTTT
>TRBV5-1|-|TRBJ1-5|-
CASSLGVTGNQPQHF
TGCGCCAGCAGCTTGGGTGTAACGGGCAATCAGCCCCAGCATTTT
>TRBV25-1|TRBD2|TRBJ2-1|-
CASSASPGLAVLNEQFF
TGTGCCAGCAGTGCTTCTCCGGGACTAGCGGTCCTCAATGAGCAGTTCTTC
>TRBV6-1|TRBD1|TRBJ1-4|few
CASSESQGGNEKLFF
TGTGCCAGCAGTGAAAGCCAGGGGGGTAATGAAAAACTGTTTTTT
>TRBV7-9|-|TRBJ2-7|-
CASSLSPTKGQSYEQYF
TGTGCCAGCAGCTTAAGTCCTACGAAAGGACAGTCCTACGAGCAGTACTTC
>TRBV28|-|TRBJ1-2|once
CASSAETASGVVYGYTF
TGTGCCAGCAGTGCAGAGACGGCGTCGGGGGTTGTCTATGGCTACACCTTC
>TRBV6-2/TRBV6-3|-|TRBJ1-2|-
CASSYSAGVDGYTF
TGTGCCAGCAGTTACTCCGCAGGGGTTGATGGCTACACCTTC
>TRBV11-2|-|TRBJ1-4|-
CASSPSVREKLFF
TGTGCCAGCAGCCCCTCCGTCAGAGAAAAACTGTTTTTT
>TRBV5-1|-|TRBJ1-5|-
CASRVGPHRGFKGVGNQPQHF
TGCGCCAGCAGAGTGGGACCTCATCGGGGGTTCAAAGGGGTGGGCAATCAGCCCCAGCATTTT
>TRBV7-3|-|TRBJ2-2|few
CASSLTSGNTGELFF
TGTGCCAGCAGCTTAACGTCAGGGAATACCGGGGAGCTGTTTTTT
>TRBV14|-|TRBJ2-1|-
CASSQTWGSYNEQFF
TGTGCCAGCAGCCAAACATGGGGCAGCTACAATGAGCAGTTCTTC
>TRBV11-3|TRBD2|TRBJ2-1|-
CASSLGTSGLDEQFF
TGTGCCAGCAGCTTAGGTACTAGCGGGCTCGATGAGCAGTTCTTC
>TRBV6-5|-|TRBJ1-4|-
CASTGGQREKLFF
TGTGCCAGCACCGGTGGACAGAGGGAAAAACTGTTTTTT
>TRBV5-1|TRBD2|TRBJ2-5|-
CASSFQAGGETQYF
TGTGCCAGCAGCTTCCAAGCGGGAGGAGAGACCCAGTACTTC
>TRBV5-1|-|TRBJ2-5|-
CASSLGDGRGPQETQYF
TGCGCCAGCAGCTTGGGGGATGGGCGGGGCCCCCAAGAGACCCAGTACTTC
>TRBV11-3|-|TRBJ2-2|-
CASSLQTGELFF
TGTGCCAGCAGCTTACAGACCGGGGAGCTGTTTTTT
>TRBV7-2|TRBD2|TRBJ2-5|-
CASSLDGLALETQYF
TGTGCCAGCAGCTTAGATGGACTAGCGTTGGAGACCCAGTACTTC
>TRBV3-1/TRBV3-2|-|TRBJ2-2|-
CASVDLGSTGELFF
TGTGCCAGCGTCGACTTGGGTAGCACCGGGGAGCTGTTTTTT